The rows below give T cell receptor beta chains drawn from one sample of a study of T cell changes during pregnancy in multiple sclerosis. The table came from immunoSEQ multiplex PCR; TCRdb's copy has only in-frame clones and leaves some out. The sample has about 84,000 clones, around 94% seen once. The source material was peripheral blood, sampled in the second trimester of pregnancy. Receptor source: a female donor in good health, enrolled as a control in a pregnancy study. The CDR3 runs from the conserved cysteine through the conserved F or W. Fields, in order: V gene, CDR3 length, D gene, clone size, J gene, CDR3 protein, CDR3 DNA. D genes are given only for firm matches. A clone size is listed for some rows: how often the clone was seen (once, few, many), or a class if it is expanded.

TRBV7-2	15	TRBD2	NA	TRBJ2-7	CASSRTSGVNYEQYF	TGTGCCAGCAGTAGGACTAGCGGGGTGAACTACGAGCAGTACTTC
TRBV4-2	15	TRBD2	NA	TRBJ2-7	CASSRGLAPSYKQYF	TGTGCCAGCAGCCGCGGACTAGCGCCGTCCTACAAGCAGTACTTC
TRBV30	19	TRBD2	few	TRBJ2-7	CAWQGPGTPVLAGAYEQYF	TGTGCCTGGCAAGGGCCAGGGACACCAGTACTAGCGGGAGCCTACGAGCAGTACTTC
TRBV19	14	NA	once	TRBJ1-5	CASSIAGNNQPQHF	TGTGCCAGTAGTATTGCGGGGAACAATCAGCCCCAGCATTTT
TRBV6-6	16	NA	NA	TRBJ2-1	CASSFLRGSSYNEQFF	TGTGCCAGCAGCTTCCTTCGCGGAAGCTCCTACAATGAGCAGTTCTTC
TRBV25-1	11	NA	NA	TRBJ2-1	CASSRGHEQFF	TGTGCCAGCAGTCGCGGGCATGAGCAGTTCTTC
TRBV28	16	NA	NA	TRBJ2-5	CASSLGKATGKETQYF	TGTGCCAGCAGTTTAGGGAAGGCAACAGGGAAAGAGACCCAGTACTTC
TRBV5-4	17	TRBD1	NA	TRBJ2-3	CASSLEGQGVFTDTQYF	TGTGCCAGCAGCTTAGAGGGACAGGGGGTTTTCACAGATACGCAGTATTTT
TRBV20-1	11	TRBD2	NA	TRBJ2-2	CSASGTGELFF	TGCAGCGCTAGCGGCACCGGGGAGCTGTTTTTT
TRBV7-9	12	NA	NA	TRBJ2-5	CASREKGETQYF	TGTGCCAGCAGGGAGAAAGGAGAGACCCAGTACTTC
TRBV7-9	15	NA	NA	TRBJ1-5	CASSSELHRGQPQHF	TGTGCCAGCAGCTCGGAACTACACCGCGGCCAGCCCCAGCATTTT
TRBV5-1	16	TRBD1	NA	TRBJ1-3	CTSRTGQLSEGNTIYF	TGCACCAGCAGAACGGGACAGCTCTCCGAGGGAAACACCATATATTTT
TRBV5-1	15	NA	once	TRBJ1-5	CASSPGRGGNQPQHF	TGCGCCAGCAGCCCAGGACGGGGGGGAAATCAGCCCCAGCATTTT
TRBV29-1	14	TRBD1	few	TRBJ2-1	CSAAGGTGDNEQFF	TGCAGCGCCGCTGGCGGGACAGGTGACAATGAGCAGTTCTTC
TRBV7-8	15	TRBD2	NA	TRBJ2-1	CASSPRTSGFFEQFF	TGTGCCAGCAGCCCCAGGACTAGCGGGTTCTTTGAGCAGTTCTTC
TRBV7-6	13	NA	NA	TRBJ1-1	CASSLRENTEAFF	TGTGCCAGCAGCTTACGCGAGAACACTGAAGCTTTCTTT
TRBV30	14	NA	NA	TRBJ2-3	CAWSTSSGTDTQYF	TGTGCCTGGAGTACTAGCTCAGGCACAGATACGCAGTATTTT
TRBV27	16	NA	NA	TRBJ2-1	CASSLSRGMSAIEQFF	TGTGCCAGCAGTTTATCGCGGGGTATGAGTGCGATTGAGCAGTTCTTC
TRBV28	15	NA	NA	TRBJ2-7	CASTPPGAASYEQYF	TGTGCCAGCACTCCCCCCGGAGCCGCATCCTACGAGCAGTACTTC
TRBV5-4	15	TRBD1	NA	TRBJ1-2	CASSLLGQAVSGYTF	TGTGCCAGCAGCTTGTTGGGACAGGCCGTAAGTGGCTACACCTTC
TRBV6-4	16	NA	NA	TRBJ2-2	CASKTLAYLDTGELFF	TGTGCCAGCAAGACCTTAGCTTACTTAGACACCGGGGAGCTGTTTTTT